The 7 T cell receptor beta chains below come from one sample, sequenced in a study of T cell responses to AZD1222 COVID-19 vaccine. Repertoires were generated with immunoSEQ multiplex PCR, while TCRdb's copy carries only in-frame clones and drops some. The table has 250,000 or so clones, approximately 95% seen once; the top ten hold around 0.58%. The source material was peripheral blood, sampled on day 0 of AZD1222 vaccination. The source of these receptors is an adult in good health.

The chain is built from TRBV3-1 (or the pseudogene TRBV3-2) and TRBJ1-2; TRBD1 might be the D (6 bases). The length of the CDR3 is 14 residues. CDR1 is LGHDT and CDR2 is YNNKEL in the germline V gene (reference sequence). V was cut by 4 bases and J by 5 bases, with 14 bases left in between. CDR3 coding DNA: TGTGCCAGCAGCCCGACTGGGGGGCCGTATGGCTACACCTTC. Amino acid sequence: CASSPTGGPYGYTF.

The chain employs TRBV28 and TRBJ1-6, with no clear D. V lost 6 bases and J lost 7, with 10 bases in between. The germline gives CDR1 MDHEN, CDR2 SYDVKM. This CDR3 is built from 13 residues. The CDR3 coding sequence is TGTGCCAGCAGACCTCTTCCCAATTCACCCCTCCACTTT. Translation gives CASRPLPNSPLHF.

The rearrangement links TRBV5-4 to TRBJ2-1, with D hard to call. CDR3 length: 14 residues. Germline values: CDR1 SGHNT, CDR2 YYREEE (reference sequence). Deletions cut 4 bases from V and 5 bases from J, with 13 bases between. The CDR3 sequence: CASSRSWLNNEQFF. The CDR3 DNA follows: TGTGCCAGCAGCCGATCGTGGCTAAACAATGAGCAGTTCTTC.

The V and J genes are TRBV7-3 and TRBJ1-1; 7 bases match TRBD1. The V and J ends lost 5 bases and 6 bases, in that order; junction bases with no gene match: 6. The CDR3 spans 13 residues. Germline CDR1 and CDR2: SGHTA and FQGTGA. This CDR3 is CASSKSQGAEAFF. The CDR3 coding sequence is TGTGCCAGCAGCAAATCCCAGGGGGCTGAAGCTTTCTTT.

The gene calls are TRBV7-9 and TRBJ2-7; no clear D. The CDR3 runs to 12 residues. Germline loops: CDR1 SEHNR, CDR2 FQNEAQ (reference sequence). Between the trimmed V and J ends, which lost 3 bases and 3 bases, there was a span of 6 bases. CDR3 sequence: CASSLVNYEQYF. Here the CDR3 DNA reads TGTGCCAGCAGCTTGGTCAACTACGAGCAGTACTTC.

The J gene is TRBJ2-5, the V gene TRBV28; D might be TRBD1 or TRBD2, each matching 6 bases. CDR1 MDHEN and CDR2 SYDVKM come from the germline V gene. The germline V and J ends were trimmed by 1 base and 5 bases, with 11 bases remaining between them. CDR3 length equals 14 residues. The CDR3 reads CASSLSGGRETQYF. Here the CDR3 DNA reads TGTGCCAGCAGTTTATCCGGGGGCCGGGAGACCCAGTACTTC.

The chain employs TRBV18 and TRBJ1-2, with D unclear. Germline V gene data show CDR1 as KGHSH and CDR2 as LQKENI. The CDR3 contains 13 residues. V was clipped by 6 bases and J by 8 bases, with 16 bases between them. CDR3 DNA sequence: TGTGCCAGCTCCCTCCGACGCGACGACGGCTACACCTTC. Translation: CASSLRRDDGYTF.